The 19 T cell receptor beta chains reported below all come from one sample, sequenced in a study of T cell responses to AZD1222 COVID-19 vaccine. Only in-frame clones appear in the TCRdb table, and some are missing; sequencing was by immunoSEQ multiplex PCR. The data contain about 120,000 clones, approximately 91% of them seen just once; the ten biggest clones take up around 0.98%. Sequences were derived from peripheral blood, sampled 28 days after the second AZD1222 dose. The receptors come from an adult who received the AZD1222 COVID-19 vaccine.

J is TRBJ1-6 and V is TRBV28; D unclear. In germline, CDR1 is MDHEN, CDR2 SYDVKM. The V gene lost 3 bases and the J gene lost 7 bases, with 4 bases spanning the gap. The length of the CDR3 is 12 residues. The CDR3 loop is CASSLWNSPLHF. CDR3 nucleotide sequence: TGTGCCAGCAGTTTGTGGAATTCACCCCTCCACTTT.

The rearrangement links TRBV30 to TRBJ2-5, with D maybe TRBD1 (6 bases). Germline V lookup: CDR1 GTSNPN, CDR2 SVGIG (reference sequence). The CDR3 extends over 15 amino acids. Trimming left V 5 bases short and J 8 bases short, with 24 bases between. This CDR3 reads CAWRLQLGAGFTQYF. Written as DNA, the CDR3 is TGTGCCTGGCGTCTGCAACTGGGGGCAGGTTTTACCCAGTACTTC.

The chain has TRBV28 and TRBJ2-7; the D gene could be TRBD1 or TRBD2 (5 bases each). The V end lost 6 bases, the J end lost 1 base, and 16 bases lay between the germline ends. The CDR3 sequence is 15 residues long. Germline V CDR1 and CDR2: MDHEN, SYDVKM. The CDR3 DNA follows: TGTGCCAGCAGGGGGCCGACATGGAGGTCCTACGAGCAGTACTTC. It encodes CASRGPTWRSYEQYF.

The chain combines TRBV13 with TRBJ1-2; D unresolved. CDR1 is PRHDT and CDR2 is FYEKMQ in the germline V gene (reference sequence). Trimming left V 3 bases short and J 2 bases short, with 16 bases between. CDR3 size: 16 residues. For the CDR3, the DNA is TGTGCCAGCAGCTTCCGGTCCGGAGAATACAACTATGGCTACACCTTC. It encodes CASSFRSGEYNYGYTF.

The gene calls are TRBV19 and TRBJ2-1; 10 bases align to TRBD1. J gave up 14 bases and V 6 bases, and 13 bases lay outside the gene matches. Per the germline V gene, CDR1 is LNHDA and CDR2 is SQIVND (reference sequence). The CDR3 is 14 amino acids. The CDR3 nucleotides are TGTGCCAGTAGCGAGACAGGGGGCGCTTCTTTTGAGTTCTTC. As protein: CASSETGGASFEFF.

In the case of this clone: This same CDR3 is encoded by further DNA sequences in the sample. This chain connects TRBV5-1 to TRBJ2-7; perhaps TRBD1 as D (6 bases). The V gene's germline CDR1 is SGHRS and CDR2 YFSETQ. The CDR3 has 14 amino acids. The V gene lost 0 bases and the J gene lost 3 bases, with 10 bases spanning the gap. For the CDR3, the DNA is TGCGCCAGCAGCTTGGGACAGGATATCTACGAGCAGTACTTC. It codes for CASSLGQDIYEQYF.

The J gene is TRBJ1-2, the V gene TRBV7-8; 7 nucleotides align to TRBD1. This CDR3 is 16 amino acids long. Unmatched junction bases numbered 7, after V lost 2 bases and J lost 1 base. Germline lookup yields CDR1 SGHVS and CDR2 FQNEAQ. CDR3 sequence (DNA): TGTGCCAGCAGCTTAACCCGGCAGGGGGTTAACTATGGCTACACCTTC. Residues: CASSLTRQGVNYGYTF. The whole variable domain, remainder taken from reference TRBV7-8 and TRBJ1-2, is GAGVSQSPRYKVAKRGQDVALRCDPISGHVSLFWYQQALGQGPEFLTYFQNEAQLDKSGLPSDRFFAERPEGSVSTLKIQRTQQEDSAVYLCASSLTRQGVNYGYTFGSGTRLTVV.

The sample holds a few counts of this clone. The chain is built from TRBV5-1 and TRBJ1-2; 9 bases agree with TRBD1. Germline V gene data show CDR1 as SGHRS and CDR2 as YFSETQ. The length of the CDR3 is 15 residues. Trimming at V came to 1 base and at J to 8 bases, leaving 9 bases not matched to a gene. DNA for the CDR3: TGCGCCAGCAGCTTGCGGACAGGGGCCGAGGGGGGCTACACCTTC. Translated, it gives CASSLRTGAEGGYTF.

This clone has just one count. This sequence joins TRBV28 and TRBJ1-2; no definite D call. Germline CDR1 is MDHEN and CDR2 is SYDVKM. Trimming cost V 5 bases and J 4 bases, with 11 bases left between them. This CDR3 is built from 13 residues. CDR3 amino acids: CASSAPGSYGYTF. DNA of the CDR3: TGTGCCAGCAGTGCACCGGGGTCCTATGGCTACACCTTC.

The V call is TRBV21-1, the J call TRBJ1-2; the DNA was not used to check the table's D call, TRBD1. TRBV21-1 is a documented pseudogene. This CDR3 has 12 residues. CDR3 sequence (DNA): TGTGCCAGCAGCACAGGGCCCTATGGCTACACCTTC. It codes for CASSTGPYGYTF.

The rearrangement uses TRBV9 and TRBJ2-1; 13 bases match TRBD2. The CDR3 is 16 residues long. Germline loops: CDR1 SGDLS, CDR2 YYNGEE. Unmatched junction bases numbered 4, after V lost 0 bases and J lost 7 bases. CDR3 protein: CASSVDVTSGRNEQFF. CDR3 DNA: TGTGCCAGCAGCGTAGACGTGACTAGCGGGAGGAATGAGCAGTTCTTC.

The chain has TRBV3-1 (or the pseudogene TRBV3-2) and TRBJ2-5, with D possibly called TRBD1 or TRBD2 (5 bases each). This CDR3 region has 14 residues. Trimming pared 4 bases from V and 5 bases from J, leaving 14 bases between. CDR1 is LGHDT and CDR2 is YNNKEL in the germline V gene (reference sequence). The CDR3 bases are TGTGCCAGCAGCCCGGGACCTACGGGGGAGACCCAGTACTTC. This encodes CASSPGPTGETQYF.

The DNA for the CDR3 is TGTGCCAGCAGCTCCCCCCCCGGGACAGGGTATAACTATGGCTACACCTTC. It specifies CASSSPPGTGYNYGYTF. The chain has TRBV27 and TRBJ1-2; 9 positions agree with TRBD1. The CDR3 runs to 17 residues. Germline V gene data show CDR1 as MNHEY and CDR2 as SMNVEV (reference sequence). The V gene end was trimmed by 6 bases and the J gene end by 1 base; junction bases not matched to a gene: 12.

The gene calls are TRBV2 and TRBJ1-5; TRBD1 is a possible D gene (6 bases). V lost 6 bases and J lost 2, with 11 bases in between. Germline CDR1 SNHLY, CDR2 FYNNEI. The CDR3 has 14 residues. The CDR3 region is CASSQGLGNQPQHF. Written as DNA, the CDR3 is TGTGCCAGCAGCCAGGGGCTAGGCAATCAGCCCCAGCATTTT.

This sequence joins TRBV25-1 and TRBJ1-2; the match to TRBD1 covers 8 bases. Trimming removed 3 bases from V and 8 bases from J; junction bases left unmatched: 2. The CDR3 covers 12 residues. Germline loops: CDR1 MGHDK, CDR2 SYGVNS. In DNA, the CDR3 is TGTGCCAGCAGTGAGGACAGGGTGGGCTACACCTTC. Amino acids: CASSEDRVGYTF.

The chain combines TRBV7-3 with TRBJ1-2; 9 bases are a match to TRBD1. The V and J ends lost 0 bases and 7 bases, in that order; junction bases with no gene match: 0. The CDR3 covers 13 residues. Germline V CDR1 and CDR2: SGHTA, FQGTGA. CDR3 nucleotides: TGTGCCAGCAGCTTAACGACAGGGGGTGGCTACACCTTC. This gives the protein CASSLTTGGGYTF.

This clone showed up just once. V and J are TRBV9 and TRBJ1-4; 7 bases are a match to TRBD1. This CDR3 has 15 residues. Trimming cost V 4 bases and J 6 bases; bases outside gene matches: 9. CDR1 SGDLS and CDR2 YYNGEE come from the germline V gene. CDR3 DNA: TGTGCCAGCAGCACCGGACAGGATCTTGATGAAAAACTGTTTTTT. This translates into CASSTGQDLDEKLFF.

This rearrangement joins TRBV6-1 to TRBJ1-6, with D hard to call. From germline, CDR1 is MNHNS and CDR2 SASEGT. Trimming pared 0 bases from V and 15 bases from J, leaving 15 bases between. The CDR3 has 14 residues. The CDR3 nucleotides read TGTGCCAGCAGTGAAGCGTTTCTCCGAAATCTCCTCCACTTT. It is translated as CASSEAFLRNLLHF.

The chain carries TRBV29-1 and TRBJ2-1; 9 bases line up with TRBD1. This CDR3 is built from 14 residues. With 5 bases clipped from V and 9 bases from J, the junction kept 11 bases outside the gene matches. Germline loops: CDR1 SQVTM, CDR2 ANQGSEA. CDR3 in DNA: TGCAGCGTTTACACAGGGGGCTTTCCCGGTGAGCAGTTCTTC. Its protein product is CSVYTGGFPGEQFF.